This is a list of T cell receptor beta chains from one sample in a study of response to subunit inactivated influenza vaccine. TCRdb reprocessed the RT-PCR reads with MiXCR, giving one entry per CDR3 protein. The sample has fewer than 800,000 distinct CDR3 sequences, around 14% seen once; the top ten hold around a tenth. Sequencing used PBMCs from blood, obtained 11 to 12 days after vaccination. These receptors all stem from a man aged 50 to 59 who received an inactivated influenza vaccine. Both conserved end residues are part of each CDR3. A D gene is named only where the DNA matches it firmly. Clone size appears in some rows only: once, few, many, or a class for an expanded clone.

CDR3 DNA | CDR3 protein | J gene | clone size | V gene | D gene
TGTGCCACCAGTGATTCCCCGACGGGCATACTCTCCTACGAGCAGTACTTC | CATSDSPTGILSYEQYF | TRBJ2-7 | many | TRBV24-1 | NA
TGTGCCAGCAGCCAAGAAACAGTTTACAATGAGCAGTTCTTC | CASSQETVYNEQFF | TRBJ2-1 | few | TRBV3-1 | NA
TGTGCCAGCAGTGACGAACAGGGCTACGAGCAGTACTTC | CASSDEQGYEQYF | TRBJ2-7 | NA | TRBV6-4 | NA
TGTGCCAGCATGGAAGATCAAGAGACCCAGTACTTC | CASMEDQETQYF | TRBJ2-5 | NA | TRBV6-5 | NA
TGTACCAGCAGCCAAACGACAGGGGGTTATTCACCCCTCCACTTT | CTSSQTTGGYSPLHF | TRBJ1-6 | NA | TRBV3-1 | TRBD1
TGTGCCAGCAGTCGACTAGCGGTTAGTCGGATCACAGATACGCAGTATTTT | CASSRLAVSRITDTQYF | TRBJ2-3 | NA | TRBV7-8 | TRBD2
TGTGCCAGCAGTGGGCCTTACTTACCGGGACAGGGTTGGAACACTGAAGCTTTCTTT | CASSGPYLPGQGWNTEAFF | TRBJ1-1 | NA | TRBV25-1 | TRBD1
TGTGCCACCAGTGCAACTATCTCTGGCGGGGAGCTGTTTTTT | CATSATISGGELFF | TRBJ2-2 | few | TRBV24-1 | NA
TGTGCCAGCAGTTTACTGGCGGGACGATATTTGGGTGAGCAGTTCTTC | CASSLLAGRYLGEQFF | TRBJ2-1 | many | TRBV28 | NA
TGTGCCACCAGTGACCCTGGGACTCCAGGGCAGTACTTC | CATSDPGTPGQYF | TRBJ2-7 | few | TRBV24-1 | NA
TGTGCCAGCAGCTCTACACGGGATCTATACAATGAGCAGTTCTTC | CASSSTRDLYNEQFF | TRBJ2-1 | few | TRBV7-9 | NA
TGTGCCAGCAGCCAAGATCCGGGGCTCATCAATGAGCAGTTCTTC | CASSQDPGLINEQFF | TRBJ2-1 | NA | TRBV3-1 | NA
TGCAGTGCTAGAGATTACGGCGGTTCCAGTCAGCCCCAGCATTTT | CSARDYGGSSQPQHF | TRBJ1-5 | NA | TRBV20-1 | NA
TGTGCCGTTGCCGGGACAGAGAGCTCCTACGAGCAGTACTTC | CAVAGTESSYEQYF | TRBJ2-7 | NA | TRBV10-3 | TRBD1
TGCGCCAGCAGCTTGGCGCCGCCGACAGGGACGTATGGCTACACCTTC | CASSLAPPTGTYGYTF | TRBJ1-2 | few | TRBV5-1 | TRBD1
TGTGCCAGCTCACGAGATAAGCGGGAGTGGGGCGAGCAGTACTTC | CASSRDKREWGEQYF | TRBJ2-7 | NA | TRBV18 | TRBD2
TGTGCCAGCAGCTCGAACAGGGGAGAGGATGGCTACACCTTC | CASSSNRGEDGYTF | TRBJ1-2 | few | TRBV7-3 | TRBD1
TGTGCCAGCAGTTCCCTGTTCGGACAGGGTTTTAGCTCCTATAATTCACCCCTCCACTTT | CASSSLFGQGFSSYNSPLHF | TRBJ1-6 | NA | TRBV28 | TRBD1
TGTGCCAGCACTTACAGGGTGAAGGGGAACACTGAAGCTTTCTTT | CASTYRVKGNTEAFF | TRBJ1-1 | NA | TRBV2 | NA
TGCGCCAGCAGCCAAGAAGGATCTAGGGGAAGCGGCTACACAGATACGCAGTATTTT | CASSQEGSRGSGYTDTQYF | TRBJ2-3 | few | TRBV4-1 | NA
TGTGCCAGCAGCTCCGACAGGGGTCAAGCCCAGTACTTC | CASSSDRGQAQYF | TRBJ2-5 | NA | TRBV7-3 | TRBD1
TGCAGTGCCCTTCCGGGTGACTTTAATTCACCCCTCCACTTT | CSALPGDFNSPLHF | TRBJ1-6 | many | TRBV20-1 | NA
TGTGCCAGTAGTACACGCGCAACTAGCGGGGGGGCCCCCAGGGAGCAGTTCTTC | CASSTRATSGGAPREQFF | TRBJ2-1 | NA | TRBV19 | TRBD2
TGCAGTGCTGCGGGGGGGGAGACCCAGTACTTC | CSAAGGETQYF | TRBJ2-5 | NA | TRBV20-1 | TRBD2
TGCAGTGCCAGACAGGGGGCCGTCTCCTACGAGCAGTACTTC | CSARQGAVSYEQYF | TRBJ2-7 | NA | TRBV20-1 | TRBD1
TGTGCCGTCGACAACTCGAACACCGGGGAGCTGTTTTTT | CAVDNSNTGELFF | TRBJ2-2 | few | TRBV3-1 | NA
TGTGCCAGCAGTTTCGGGGTGACTGGGACTGAAGCTTTCTTT | CASSFGVTGTEAFF | TRBJ1-1 | NA | TRBV27 | NA
TGTGCCAGCAGCTTAGCGGGGCTCGACACAGATACGCAGTATTTT | CASSLAGLDTDTQYF | TRBJ2-3 | many | TRBV7-8 | NA
TGTGCCAGCAGCGGCAGACGGGGAGCGACCAGCGGGAAGAACACCGGGGAGCTGTTTTTT | CASSGRRGATSGKNTGELFF | TRBJ2-2 | few | TRBV9 | TRBD2
TGTGCCACCAGTGGAGGGTTAGGGGACGAGCAGTACTTC | CATSGGLGDEQYF | TRBJ2-7 | NA | TRBV15 | NA
TGTGCCAGCAGGGCGGGGGTGAACACAGATACGCAGTATTTT | CASRAGVNTDTQYF | TRBJ2-3 | few | TRBV9 | TRBD2
TGTGCCATAAAGGGCGGGAGGAGCTACAATGAGCAGTTCTTC | CAIKGGRSYNEQFF | TRBJ2-1 | few | TRBV10-3 | TRBD2
TGTGCCAGCAGTTACTATTCTGCACTAGCCAAAAACATTCAGTACTTC | CASSYYSALAKNIQYF | TRBJ2-4 | few | TRBV6-2/TRBV6-3 | NA
TGCAGCGTTTGTCCGGGCACTAGCTCCTACAATGAGCAGTTCTTC | CSVCPGTSSYNEQFF | TRBJ2-1 | NA | TRBV29-1 | NA
TGTGCCAGCAGTGAAAGACAGGGTTATAATTCACCCCTCCACTTT | CASSERQGYNSPLHF | TRBJ1-6 | few | TRBV28 | TRBD1
TGCAGTGCTAGTTCCAGGGTGGGTGAGACCCAGTACTTC | CSASSRVGETQYF | TRBJ2-5 | NA | TRBV20-1 | NA
TGCAGCTGCACGAGGGGGATGGACGAGCAGTACTTC | CSCTRGMDEQYF | TRBJ2-7 | few | TRBV29-1 | NA
TGTGTCAGCAGTCCGGGACTAGCGGGGAACGAGCAGTACTTC | CVSSPGLAGNEQYF | TRBJ2-7 | NA | TRBV5-6 | TRBD2
TGTGCCAGCAGCCCGCTAGGGGGGAGTAGGGCAACCTACGAGCAGTACTTC | CASSPLGGSRATYEQYF | TRBJ2-7 | NA | TRBV5-8 | NA
TGTGCCAGCAGCCAAGGAGGGACCTCCACCGGGGAGCTGTTTTTT | CASSQGGTSTGELFF | TRBJ2-2 | NA | TRBV3-1 | NA
TGCAGTGCGGGAAAGGGGAGCACTGAAGCTTTCTTT | CSAGKGSTEAFF | TRBJ1-1 | NA | TRBV20-1 | NA
TGTGCCAGCGGGGGACAGGGTGGCATCGGCTACGAGCAGTACTTC | CASGGQGGIGYEQYF | TRBJ2-7 | NA | TRBV28 | TRBD1
TGTGCCAGCAGCCCAGGACTAGCCGGCCCAGTACGGAAGTTCTTC | CASSPGLAGPVRKFF | TRBJ2-1 | few | TRBV13 | TRBD2
TGTGCCAGCATCGGGACTAGCGGGCAGTTTAATGAGCAGTTCTTC | CASIGTSGQFNEQFF | TRBJ2-1 | NA | TRBV2 | TRBD2
TGTGCCAGCAGCGCACAACGGGTCGTAGAGGGAGATACGCAGTATTTT | CASSAQRVVEGDTQYF | TRBJ2-3 | NA | TRBV7-3 | NA
TGTGCCAGCAGCCCTGAGACCCCTGAAGCTTTCTTT | CASSPETPEAFF | TRBJ1-1 | NA | TRBV7-8 | NA
TGTGCCAGCAGCCCTCGGACTAGCGGGGGGAAAGATGAGCAGTTCTTC | CASSPRTSGGKDEQFF | TRBJ2-1 | NA | TRBV9 | TRBD2
TGCGCCAGCAGCTCGGGACAGCGGTATGGCTACACCTTC | CASSSGQRYGYTF | TRBJ1-2 | NA | TRBV5-1 | TRBD1
TGCAGTGCTAGCGGACAGGTCAATCAGCCCCAGCATTTT | CSASGQVNQPQHF | TRBJ1-5 | once | TRBV20-1 | TRBD1
TGTGCCAGCAGTTACTTCAGGGGGCGCAGCACTGAAGCTTTCTTT | CASSYFRGRSTEAFF | TRBJ1-1 | NA | TRBV6-5 | TRBD1
TGCAGTCAGGATCGCAGGGGGAACACTGAAGCTTTCTTT | CSQDRRGNTEAFF | TRBJ1-1 | few | TRBV20-1 | NA
TGTGCCAGCAGCTTAAAACCCCGACTAGCGGGAGAATCCTACAATGAGCAGTTCTTC | CASSLKPRLAGESYNEQFF | TRBJ2-1 | NA | TRBV7-3 | TRBD2
TGTGCCAGCAGTTTACGGCAGGGGGCGGCGTACTATGGCTACACCTTC | CASSLRQGAAYYGYTF | TRBJ1-2 | few | TRBV28 | TRBD1
TGCAGTGCAATGGTACCGGGCCGACACGAGCAGTACTTC | CSAMVPGRHEQYF | TRBJ2-7 | few | TRBV20-1 | NA
TGCGCCAGCAGCTTGGAGGTTGGGGGTTTTACTGAAGCTTTCTTT | CASSLEVGGFTEAFF | TRBJ1-1 | NA | TRBV5-1 | NA
TGTGCCATCAGCCAGGGACAGGGAAATTCACCCCTCCACTTT | CAISQGQGNSPLHF | TRBJ1-6 | NA | TRBV10-3 | TRBD1